This T cell receptor (beta chain) was identified during a study of T cell responses to AZD1222 COVID-19 vaccine. Broader study findings: There were repertoire samples only from the period after the peak T cell response.

Regarding this clone: Its antigen is unknown.

TCRdb keeps only in-frame clones here, not all; method: immunoSEQ multiplex PCR. This sample has around 80,000 clones, with approximately 83% found just once. The CDR3 is made up of 15 amino acids. The germline CDR1 and CDR2 sequences are ENHRY and SYGVKD. With 5 bases removed from V and 1 base from J, the gap between germline ends came to 14 bases. The TCR comes from an adult who received the AZD1222 COVID-19 vaccine. The source was peripheral blood, collected 28 days after the second AZD1222 dose. The chain couples TRBV10-3 to TRBJ1-1; D ambiguous. This CDR3 reads CAISSPGSANTEAFF. The CDR3 region has the DNA TGTGCCATCAGTTCCCCGGGCTCGGCGAACACTGAAGCTTTCTTT.